The 15 T cell receptor beta chains below all came from one sample that was sequenced in a study of T cell responses to AZD1222 COVID-19 vaccine. The table came from immunoSEQ multiplex PCR; TCRdb's copy has only in-frame clones and leaves some out. The repertoire has approximately 190,000 clones, around 86% of them found once; the top ten carry 2.5% to 3%. The sequencing used peripheral blood, collected on day 0 of MenACWY control vaccination. The receptors stem from an adult in good health.

This clone was found a few times. V and J are TRBV24-1 and TRBJ1-4; no clear D gene. The CDR3 spans 12 residues. V lost 9 bases and J lost 14, with 18 bases in between. The V gene's germline CDR1 is KGHDR and CDR2 SFDVKD. CDR3 loop: CATPRQPRILFF. The CDR3 DNA sequence: TGTGCCACCCCCCGGCAGCCGAGGATCCTGTTTTTT.

The chain's CDR3 is CASSRGDRIKTQYF. CDR3 DNA sequence: TGTGCCAGCAGCCGAGGGGACAGGATTAAGACCCAGTACTTC. The chain couples TRBV13 to TRBJ2-5; TRBD1 agrees at 8 bases. V lost 5 bases, J lost 6 bases, and 8 bases stayed unmatched. The CDR3 is 14 residues long. CDR1 PRHDT and CDR2 FYEKMQ come from the germline V gene (reference sequence). The variable domain in full, with the rest retrieved from reference TRBV13 and TRBJ2-5, is AAGVIQSPRHLIKEKRETATLKCYPIPRHDTVYWYQQGPGQDPQFLISFYEKMQSDKGSIPDRFSAQQFSDYHSELNMSSLELGDSALYFCASSRGDRIKTQYFGPGTRLLVL.

The rearrangement links TRBV12-3 or TRBV12-4 to TRBJ2-6; maybe TRBD2 (5 bases). V was shortened by 9 bases and J by 0 bases, with 6 bases between the two germline ends. The CDR3 has 13 residues. The chain's CDR3 is CASRDSGANVLTF. The CDR3 DNA sequence: TGTGCCAGTCGGGACTCTGGGGCCAACGTCCTGACTTTC.

J is TRBJ1-1 and V is TRBV18; D gene ambiguous. The ends were cut back, 5 bases at V and 0 bases at J, with 4 bases in the middle. Germline V lookup: CDR1 KGHSH, CDR2 LQKENI. The CDR3 sequence is 12 residues long. CDR3 residues: CASSTVNTEAFF. The CDR3 coding sequence is TGTGCCAGCTCAACCGTGAACACTGAAGCTTTCTTT.

This clone is a singleton in its sample. The chain employs TRBV19 and TRBJ1-4; 7 bases match TRBD1. There are 17 residues in the CDR3. Germline CDR1 and CDR2: LNHDA and SQIVND (reference sequence). V lost 4 bases, J lost 1 base, and 9 bases stayed unmatched. In nucleotides, the CDR3 is TGTGCCAGTAGTACACCCCGGACAGGCGGAACTAATGAAAAACTGTTTTTT. This encodes CASSTPRTGGTNEKLFF.

This chain uses TRBV4-1 with TRBJ2-7; tentatively, D is TRBD1 (5 bases). Germline V gene data show CDR1 as MGHRA and CDR2 as YSYEKL. V was cut by 1 base and J by 7 bases, with 20 bases left in between. The length of the CDR3 is 16 residues. The CDR3 sequence: CASSQVGAGLFGEQYF. In nucleotides, the CDR3 is TGCGCCAGCAGCCAAGTTGGGGCAGGCCTGTTCGGAGAGCAGTACTTC.

The J gene is TRBJ2-4, the V gene TRBV6-1; 8 bases match TRBD1. The junction had 9 bases not matched to a gene; V was cut back by 3 bases and J by 5 bases. The CDR3 extends over 16 amino acids. Germline V gene lookup returns CDR1 MNHNS and CDR2 SASEGT. CDR3 amino acids: CASSERTGRNQNIQYF. CDR3 DNA: TGTGCCAGCAGTGAGAGGACAGGGAGGAATCAAAACATTCAGTACTTC.

The chain carries TRBV6-4 and TRBJ2-7, with a possible D match to TRBD2 (6 bases). The CDR3 spans 16 residues. V was trimmed by 6 bases and J by 3 bases, leaving 21 bases between them. CDR1 is MRHNA, CDR2 SNTAGT, per germline. CDR3 nucleotides: TGTGCCAGCAGGCCCAGGAGGGGAGTGGAAAGCTACGAGCAGTACTTC. Its translation: CASRPRRGVESYEQYF.

This rearrangement joins TRBV19 to TRBJ1-2; 9 bases map to TRBD1. The CDR3 consists of 14 residues. Germline V lookup: CDR1 LNHDA, CDR2 SQIVND (reference sequence). J gave up 3 bases and V 8 bases, and 7 bases lay outside the gene matches. The DNA of the CDR3 is TGTGCCAGTCAACCGGGACAGGGAGACTATGGCTACACCTTC. Amino acid sequence: CASQPGQGDYGYTF.

In DNA form, the CDR3 reads TGCGCCAGCAGCAAACTACCGGCGGGCGGGAATGAAAAACTGTTTTTT. It translates to CASSKLPAGGNEKLFF. The V gene is TRBV5-1, the J gene TRBJ1-4; D ambiguous. V lost 4 bases, J lost 5 bases, and 18 bases lay in between. The germline gives CDR1 SGHRS, CDR2 YFSETQ. The CDR3 consists of 16 residues.

The gene calls are TRBV30 and TRBJ2-6, with D maybe TRBD1 (5 bases). The CDR3 is 13 amino acids. Trimming pared 5 bases from V and 0 bases from J, leaving 5 bases between. The germline CDR1 and CDR2 sequences are GTSNPN and SVGIG (reference sequence). The CDR3 bases are TGTGCCTGGGACAGCTCTGGGGCCAACGTCCTGACTTTC. Its protein product is CAWDSSGANVLTF.

The J gene is TRBJ1-6, the V gene TRBV5-1; TRBD1 matches at 9 bases. Germline V gene data show CDR1 as SGHRS and CDR2 as YFSETQ. V lost 4 bases, J lost 5 bases, and 4 bases stayed unmatched. The CDR3 is 15 residues long. This CDR3 is CASSRWTGDNSPLHF. In DNA form, the CDR3 reads TGCGCCAGCAGCCGATGGACAGGGGATAATTCACCCCTCCACTTT.

On this clone itself: In the same sample, other DNA sequences code for this CDR3. The chain is built from TRBV28 and TRBJ1-1; TRBD1 aligns across 7 bases. J gave up 1 base and V 3 bases, and 2 bases lay outside the gene matches. This CDR3 spans 14 amino acids. The germline gives CDR1 MDHEN, CDR2 SYDVKM. The CDR3 here is CASSLGQKNTEAFF. The DNA for the CDR3 is TGTGCCAGCAGTTTGGGACAGAAGAACACTGAAGCTTTCTTT.

This clone was counted a few times. This sequence joins TRBV30 and TRBJ2-5; D call uncertain. Germline V CDR1 and CDR2: GTSNPN, SVGIG (reference sequence). V gave up 2 bases and J gave up 4 bases, with 2 bases separating them. The CDR3 has 10 amino acids. The CDR3 DNA follows: TGTGCCTGGAGTTTAGAGACCCAGTACTTC. It codes for CAWSLETQYF.

The chain combines TRBV4-3 with TRBJ1-1; D perhaps matches TRBD1 (6 bases). Germline CDR1 LGHNA, CDR2 YSLEER. Trimming took off 3 bases at V and 2 bases at J, with 10 bases between the two ends. The CDR3 is 14 amino acids. The CDR3 protein is CASSQGTTNTEAFF. In DNA, the CDR3 is TGCGCCAGCAGCCAGGGGACAACAAACACTGAAGCTTTCTTT.